This T cell receptor beta chain was documented in a study of T cells after yellow fever vaccination. Whole-study context: Preparation of the low-cell-number fractions used SMART-Seq v4 Ultra Low Input.

About this clonotype itself: The antigen remains unidentified.

Deletions cut 2 bases from V and 6 bases from J, with 14 bases between. Per the germline V gene, CDR1 is SGHVS and CDR2 is FQNEAQ. This CDR3 region has 14 residues. Conversion of TCR transcripts into cDNA relied on 5'RACE template switching, which added a universal primer site and UMIs. TCRdb analysed the 5' RACE reads with MiXCR anew, one entry per CDR3 protein. Found here are some 500,000 distinct CDR3 sequences, approximately 13% of them singletons; the top ten hold about an eighth. Points from the study as a whole: Once the booster was given, most primary-vaccination clones reappeared, at approximately 97% for CD4 and more than 85% for CD8. The secondary response peaked faster, at day 5 versus 15, but was weaker.

The sequence came from a man in his thirties or forties who received the YFV17D yellow fever vaccine. The sequencing here drew on PBMCs, taken on the day of the yellow fever booster vaccination. The chain couples TRBV7-8 to TRBJ2-7, with unresolved D. CDR3 loop: CASSLIGVVIEQYF. CDR3 DNA: TGTGCCAGCAGCTTAATTGGGGTAGTCATCGAGCAGTACTTC.